The rows below give T cell receptor beta chains drawn from one sample of a study of blood T cells in healthy people across ages. TCRdb passed the 5' RACE reads through MiXCR, listing each CDR3 protein once. The sample shows about 1,500,000 distinct CDR3 sequences, approximately 38% of them seen only once. The sequencing sample was made of blood. These receptors all stem from a woman aged 18-35 years in good health. Both conserved end residues are part of each CDR3. The order of the fields is CDR3 DNA, CDR3 protein, V gene, clone size, D gene, J gene. A D gene is named only where the DNA matches it firmly. The size of a clone is reported for some rows only, either as once, few or many, or as a class for expanded clones.

DNA: TGTGCCAGCAGTCCCCAGGGACAGACCTACGAGCAGTACTTC
CDR3: CASSPQGQTYEQYF
V: TRBV27
size: .
D: TRBD1
J: TRBJ2-7

DNA: TGTGCCACCAGTGATCCCACCGGGGACCACAGTAGTCAGCCCCAGCATTTT
CDR3: CATSDPTGDHSSQPQHF
V: TRBV24-1
size: once
D: .
J: TRBJ1-5

DNA: TGCGCCAGCAGTTACTCATGGAGCGGGGGGACGGATACGCAGTATTTT
CDR3: CASSYSWSGGTDTQYF
V: TRBV6-5
size: .
D: TRBD2
J: TRBJ2-3

DNA: TGTGCCATCAGTGAGATCGCCGGGACAGCCTACGAGCAGTACTTC
CDR3: CAISEIAGTAYEQYF
V: TRBV10-3
size: .
D: TRBD1
J: TRBJ2-7

DNA: TGCAGTGCTAAAGGGGTTGAAGAGACCCAGTACTTC
CDR3: CSAKGVEETQYF
V: TRBV20-1
size: .
D: .
J: TRBJ2-5

DNA: TGTGCCAGCAGAAGCCTAGCGGGAGGCTACAATGAGCAGTTCTTC
CDR3: CASRSLAGGYNEQFF
V: TRBV6-5
size: .
D: TRBD2
J: TRBJ2-1

DNA: TGTGCCAGCCGTCTAAAGACAGGGGAGGGAGAGACCCAGTACTTC
CDR3: CASRLKTGEGETQYF
V: TRBV6-1
size: .
D: .
J: TRBJ2-5

DNA: TGTGCCAGCAGTTCCAGGGGCGCGGCGGTCTATGGCTACACCTTC
CDR3: CASSSRGAAVYGYTF
V: TRBV28
size: .
D: .
J: TRBJ1-2

DNA: TGTGCCAGCAGTGAAGCGCTTCTTTGGGGGATTAATGAAAAACTGTTTTTT
CDR3: CASSEALLWGINEKLFF
V: TRBV6-1
size: .
D: .
J: TRBJ1-4

DNA: TGTGCCAGCAGTTTAGGTGGGGACAGGGGAGCTTTCTTT
CDR3: CASSLGGDRGAFF
V: TRBV12-3/TRBV12-4
size: few
D: TRBD1
J: TRBJ1-1

DNA: TGTGCCATCGGTGAGTCTACTGAAGCTTTCTTT
CDR3: CAIGESTEAFF
V: TRBV10-3
size: .
D: .
J: TRBJ1-1

DNA: TGTGCCAGCAGCTTCTCCGGCTACACCTTC
CDR3: CASSFSGYTF
V: TRBV11-2
size: few
D: .
J: TRBJ1-2

DNA: TGTGCCAGCAGTCGTACCGGGACGGGGTACAATGAGCAGTTCTTC
CDR3: CASSRTGTGYNEQFF
V: TRBV6-5
size: few
D: .
J: TRBJ2-1

DNA: TGTGCCAGCAGTGAAGCCGCATCCCACGAGCAGTACTTC
CDR3: CASSEAASHEQYF
V: TRBV25-1
size: .
D: .
J: TRBJ2-7

DNA: TGTGCCAGCAGTGAAGTTGGGTCAGTGAACACTGAAGCTTTCTTT
CDR3: CASSEVGSVNTEAFF
V: TRBV6-1
size: few
D: .
J: TRBJ1-1

DNA: TGCGCCAGCAGCCAAGTCGGGACAGCAGGGACCCAGTACTTC
CDR3: CASSQVGTAGTQYF
V: TRBV4-1
size: .
D: TRBD1
J: TRBJ2-5

DNA: TGTGCCAGTAGTATAGGAAGGACCCCTACCGGGGCCAAAAACATTCAGTACTTC
CDR3: CASSIGRTPTGAKNIQYF
V: TRBV19
size: .
D: .
J: TRBJ2-4

DNA: TGTGCCAGCAGCCAAGCCGACCAAGGACAGGGGGCTGGAGAGACCCAGTACTTC
CDR3: CASSQADQGQGAGETQYF
V: TRBV3-1
size: once
D: TRBD1
J: TRBJ2-5

DNA: TGTGCCAGCAGTCCGGACAGGAGTTATGAAAAACTGTTTTTT
CDR3: CASSPDRSYEKLFF
V: TRBV12-3/TRBV12-4
size: few
D: TRBD1
J: TRBJ1-4

DNA: TGTGCCAGCAGCCTTCTTATGGAAAGCACAGATACGCAGTATTTT
CDR3: CASSLLMESTDTQYF
V: TRBV7-2
size: .
D: .
J: TRBJ2-3

DNA: TGTGCCACCCGTGACACAGATACGCAGTATTTT
CDR3: CATRDTDTQYF
V: TRBV10-3
size: few
D: .
J: TRBJ2-3

DNA: TGCGCCAGCAGCCAAGACCGTGAACAGGGAGGGAAAGGCTACACCTTC
CDR3: CASSQDREQGGKGYTF
V: TRBV4-1
size: few
D: .
J: TRBJ1-2

DNA: TGTGCCAGCAGCCAAAACCCGGAGCCAGCTGTAGCTTTCTTT
CDR3: CASSQNPEPAVAFF
V: TRBV7-2
size: .
D: .
J: TRBJ1-1

DNA: TGCAGTGCTACCAGTCAGGCCAAAAACATTCAGTACTTC
CDR3: CSATSQAKNIQYF
V: TRBV20-1
size: few
D: .
J: TRBJ2-4

DNA: TGTGCCAGCAGTCGTGTAAACATTCAGTACTTC
CDR3: CASSRVNIQYF
V: TRBV28
size: .
D: .
J: TRBJ2-4

DNA: TGTGCCAGCATCACGGGCGGCGTGGAGACCCAGTACTTC
CDR3: CASITGGVETQYF
V: TRBV28
size: few
D: .
J: TRBJ2-5

DNA: TGCAGTGCTAGAACAGGGTCCTCCTACGAGCAGTACTTC
CDR3: CSARTGSSYEQYF
V: TRBV20-1
size: many
D: .
J: TRBJ2-7

DNA: TGTGCCAGCAGTCTCCCCAACTCCTATAATTCACCCCTCCACTTT
CDR3: CASSLPNSYNSPLHF
V: TRBV28
size: few
D: .
J: TRBJ1-6

DNA: TGTGCCAGCAGCTTATCTCCCCCGAGGGACTACGAGCAGTACTTC
CDR3: CASSLSPPRDYEQYF
V: TRBV7-9
size: few
D: .
J: TRBJ2-7

DNA: TGTGCCAGCAGCGCTAGCGGGAGTAATACGCAGTATTTT
CDR3: CASSASGSNTQYF
V: TRBV7-2
size: .
D: TRBD2
J: TRBJ2-3

DNA: TGTGCCAGCAGACAAGACCGGGTAGCGGGAGGTCAGCAGTTCTTC
CDR3: CASRQDRVAGGQQFF
V: TRBV7-8
size: once
D: TRBD2
J: TRBJ2-1

DNA: TGTGCCAGCAGCTTAGCGCCGACGGAATATGGCTACACCTTC
CDR3: CASSLAPTEYGYTF
V: TRBV7-9
size: few
D: .
J: TRBJ1-2

DNA: TGTGCCAGCAGCTTGGCGGAGGGCCCCTATGGCTACACCTTC
CDR3: CASSLAEGPYGYTF
V: TRBV5-6
size: few
D: .
J: TRBJ1-2

DNA: TGTGCCAGCAGCCAAGTGCTAGGACAAGAGACCCAGTACTTC
CDR3: CASSQVLGQETQYF
V: TRBV4-1
size: many
D: .
J: TRBJ2-5

DNA: TGTGCCAGCAGTTACTCGATGGGAGGCACGATCACAGATACGCAGTATTTT
CDR3: CASSYSMGGTITDTQYF
V: TRBV6-6
size: .
D: .
J: TRBJ2-3

DNA: TGCAGTGCTAGGGAGTTAGCGGGGGCGGGAAATGAGCAGTTCTTC
CDR3: CSARELAGAGNEQFF
V: TRBV20-1
size: .
D: TRBD2
J: TRBJ2-1

DNA: TGTGCCAGCAGTCCGTCTAGCGGTCCTTACAATGAGCAGTTCTTC
CDR3: CASSPSSGPYNEQFF
V: TRBV12-3/TRBV12-4
size: .
D: TRBD2
J: TRBJ2-1

DNA: TGTGCCAGCAGCCCTGCAGGGTTTCCGCGGGGGGTTACCAGCACAGATACGCAGTATTTT
CDR3: CASSPAGFPRGVTSTDTQYF
V: TRBV13
size: .
D: TRBD2
J: TRBJ2-3

DNA: TGTGCCAGCAGTGACCCCTGGGAGGGTCGGTACGAGCAGTACTTC
CDR3: CASSDPWEGRYEQYF
V: TRBV6-1
size: .
D: TRBD2
J: TRBJ2-7

DNA: TGTGCCAGCAGCTCCGGGACTTACGTCAATGAGCAGTTCTTC
CDR3: CASSSGTYVNEQFF
V: TRBV3-1
size: few
D: .
J: TRBJ2-1

DNA: TGTGCCAGCAGCTCACTTCCGGGACAGGGCTCATATACGCAGTATTTT
CDR3: CASSSLPGQGSYTQYF
V: TRBV7-2
size: once
D: TRBD1
J: TRBJ2-3

DNA: TGTGCCAGCAGTTTAGCGGGCACCGAAGGGACCCAGTACTTC
CDR3: CASSLAGTEGTQYF
V: TRBV12-3/TRBV12-4
size: .
D: .
J: TRBJ2-5

DNA: TGTGCCAGCAGTTTATCCTCAGGGTGGTGGAGCGACGAGCAGTACTTC
CDR3: CASSLSSGWWSDEQYF
V: TRBV27
size: few
D: .
J: TRBJ2-7

DNA: TGTGCCTGGATAAGGTTTCTGGACACCGGGGAGCTGTTTTTT
CDR3: CAWIRFLDTGELFF
V: TRBV30
size: .
D: .
J: TRBJ2-2

DNA: TGCAGTGCTAGGGGGGACTCTCCGGGACAGGGAGCCTATGGCTACACCTTC
CDR3: CSARGDSPGQGAYGYTF
V: TRBV20-1
size: .
D: TRBD1
J: TRBJ1-2

DNA: TGTGCCAGCAGCTTAGTTTGGCTAGCGGGAGACAATGAGCAGTTCTTC
CDR3: CASSLVWLAGDNEQFF
V: TRBV11-2
size: .
D: TRBD2
J: TRBJ2-1

DNA: TGTGCCAGCAGTTTTAAGGGAAAACAGGAGACCCAGTACTTC
CDR3: CASSFKGKQETQYF
V: TRBV27
size: .
D: .
J: TRBJ2-5

DNA: TGTGCCAACCAAGGGTACGGCTATGGCTACACCTTC
CDR3: CANQGYGYGYTF
V: TRBV6-1
size: few
D: .
J: TRBJ1-2

DNA: TGTGCCAGCAGCAAACAGGAGAACACTGAAGCTTTCTTT
CDR3: CASSKQENTEAFF
V: TRBV7-2
size: few
D: .
J: TRBJ1-1

DNA: TGCAGTGTAGGGGGCTGGTTTGAAGCTTTCTTT
CDR3: CSVGGWFEAFF
V: TRBV20-1
size: .
D: TRBD1
J: TRBJ1-1

DNA: TGCAGTGTCATACCAGGGGTTGCGACTCTGCGATGGGCTTTCTTT
CDR3: CSVIPGVATLRWAFF
V: TRBV20-1
size: many
D: .
J: TRBJ1-1

DNA: TGTGCCAGCAGTTACTCGGGGCTAGCGGGCGAAGAGACCCAGTACTTC
CDR3: CASSYSGLAGEETQYF
V: TRBV6-6
size: .
D: TRBD2
J: TRBJ2-5

DNA: TGTGCCAGCAGCAAACTAGCACTACTTGTATACAATGAGCAGTTCTTC
CDR3: CASSKLALLVYNEQFF
V: TRBV6-5
size: few
D: .
J: TRBJ2-1

DNA: TGTGCCAGCAGCTTAATGGGTAAAGAGACCCAGTACTTC
CDR3: CASSLMGKETQYF
V: TRBV7-2
size: .
D: .
J: TRBJ2-5

DNA: TGTGCCAGCGAGAATATAGGCGGGAGGAAAAACAATGAGCAGTACTTC
CDR3: CASENIGGRKNNEQYF
V: TRBV28
size: .
D: TRBD2
J: TRBJ2-5

DNA: TGTGCCAGCAGTTACGTAACCCACGCGACTGGCGGAGCTAACACAGATACGCAGTATTTT
CDR3: CASSYVTHATGGANTDTQYF
V: TRBV6-5
size: few
D: .
J: TRBJ2-3

DNA: TGCGCCAGCAGCGAGGATCCGGGACTAGCGGGGATCTACGAGCAGTACTTC
CDR3: CASSEDPGLAGIYEQYF
V: TRBV5-1
size: .
D: TRBD2
J: TRBJ2-7

DNA: TGTGCCAGCAGCGGGACTAATTACAATGAGCAGTACTTC
CDR3: CASSGTNYNEQYF
V: TRBV2
size: .
D: TRBD2
J: TRBJ2-5

DNA: TGTGCCAGCAGCCTTCAGGTGGGCGCGGAGGAGACCCAGTACTTC
CDR3: CASSLQVGAEETQYF
V: TRBV3-1
size: .
D: .
J: TRBJ2-5